This T cell receptor beta chain derives from a study of shared clonotypes between healthy human individuals. Study results and caveats: Only blood underwent sampling, and tissue repertoires likely differ.

Measured with immunoSEQ multiplex PCR; TCRdb has only the in-frame clones, and not every one. This sample has 2,500,000 or so clones, with approximately 90% found just once. Trimming left V 2 bases short and J 0 bases short, with 7 bases between. CDR1 and CDR2 (germline): KGHSH, LQKENI. The CDR3 consists of 14 residues. As to this clone: Its antigen is currently unknown. Distinct nucleotide sequences in the sample also encode this CDR3.

This clonotype originated in a man younger than 30 in good health. Some clones in this sample may be carry-over from other donors' samples. Sequencing was performed on naive CD4+ T cells from PBMCs. The subset was: CD45RA+ positively selected. V is TRBV18 and J is TRBJ1-1, with D unresolved. This CDR3 reads CASSPGNLNTEAFF. DNA for the CDR3: TGTGCCAGCTCACCAGGAAACTTGAACACTGAAGCTTTCTTT.